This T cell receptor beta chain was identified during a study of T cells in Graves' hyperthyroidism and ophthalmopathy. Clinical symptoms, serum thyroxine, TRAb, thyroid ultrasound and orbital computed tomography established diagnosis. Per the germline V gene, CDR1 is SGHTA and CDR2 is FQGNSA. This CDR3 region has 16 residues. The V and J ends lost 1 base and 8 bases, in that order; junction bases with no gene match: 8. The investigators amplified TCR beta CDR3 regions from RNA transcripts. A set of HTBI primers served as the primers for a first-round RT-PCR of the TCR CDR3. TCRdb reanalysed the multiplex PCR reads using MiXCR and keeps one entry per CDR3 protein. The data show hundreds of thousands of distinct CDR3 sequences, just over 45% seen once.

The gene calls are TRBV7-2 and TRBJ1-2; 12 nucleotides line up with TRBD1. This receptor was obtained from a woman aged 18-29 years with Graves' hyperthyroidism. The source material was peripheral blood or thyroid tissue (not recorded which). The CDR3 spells CASSLDGTGGARGYTF. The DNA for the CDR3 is TGTGCCAGCAGCTTAGACGGGACAGGGGGCGCCAGGGGCTACACCTTC.